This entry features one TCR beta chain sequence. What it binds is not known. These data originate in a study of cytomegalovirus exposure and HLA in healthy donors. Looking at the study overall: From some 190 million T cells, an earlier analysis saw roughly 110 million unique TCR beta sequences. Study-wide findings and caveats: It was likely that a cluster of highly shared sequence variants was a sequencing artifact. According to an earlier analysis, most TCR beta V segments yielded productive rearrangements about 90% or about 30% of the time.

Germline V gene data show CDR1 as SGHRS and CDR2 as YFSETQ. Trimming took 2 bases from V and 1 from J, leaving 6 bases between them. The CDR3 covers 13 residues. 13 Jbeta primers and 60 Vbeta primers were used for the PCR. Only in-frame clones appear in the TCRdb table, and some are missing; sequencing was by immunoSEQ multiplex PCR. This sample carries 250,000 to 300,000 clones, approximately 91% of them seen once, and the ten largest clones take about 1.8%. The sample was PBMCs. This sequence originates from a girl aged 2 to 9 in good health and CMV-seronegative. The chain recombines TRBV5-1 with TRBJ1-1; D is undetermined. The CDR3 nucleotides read TGCGCCAGCAGCTTCGGGGAGAACACTGAAGCTTTCTTT. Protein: CASSFGENTEAFF.